The clone carrying this T cell receptor beta chain was observed a handful of times. No antigen is known for it. Measured with immunoSEQ multiplex PCR; TCRdb has only the in-frame clones, and not every one. Of some 64,000 clones in the sample, approximately 80% are singletons; the top ten hold 0.7%. V was pared by 2 bases and J by 0 bases, with 3 bases of the junction left unmatched. CDR3 size: 15 residues. Germline values: CDR1 MNHNS, CDR2 SASEGT. The sample comes from a study of OX40 agonist ivuxolimab in advanced cancers. Regarding the study as a whole: CD4+ and CD8+ blood T cells expanded clonally by week 6 at 0.1 to 3.0 mg/kg.

The sample here was CD4+ or CD8+ T cells sorted from blood, taken in a trial of the OX40 agonist ivuxolimab. This receptor was identified in an adult with an advanced solid tumor such as melanoma, head and neck, liver or kidney cancer. The chain links TRBV6-1 to TRBJ1-2, with TRBD1 matching over 7 bases. CDR3 residues: CASSEMTGPNYGYTF. In DNA form, the CDR3 reads TGTGCCAGCAGTGAAATGACAGGGCCTAACTATGGCTACACCTTC.